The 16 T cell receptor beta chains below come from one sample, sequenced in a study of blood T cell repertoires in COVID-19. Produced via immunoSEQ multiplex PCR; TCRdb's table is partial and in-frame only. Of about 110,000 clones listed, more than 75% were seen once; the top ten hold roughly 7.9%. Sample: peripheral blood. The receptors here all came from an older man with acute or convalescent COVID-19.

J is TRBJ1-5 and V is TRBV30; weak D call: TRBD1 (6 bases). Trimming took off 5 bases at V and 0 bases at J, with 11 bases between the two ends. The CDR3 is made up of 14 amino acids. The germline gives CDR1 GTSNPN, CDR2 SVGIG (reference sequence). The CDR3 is CAWAQGSSNQPQHF. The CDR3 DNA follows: TGTGCCTGGGCACAGGGAAGTAGCAATCAGCCCCAGCATTTT.

CDR3 protein: CASSIDHQKNYGYTF. CDR3 DNA sequence: TGTGCCAGTAGTATAGATCATCAGAAAAACTATGGCTACACCTTC. The rearrangement links TRBV19 to TRBJ1-2; D gene ambiguous. Between the trimmed V and J ends, which lost 0 bases and 2 bases, there was a span of 10 bases. The CDR3 covers 15 residues. Germline-derived CDR1 and CDR2 are LNHDA and SQIVND (reference sequence).

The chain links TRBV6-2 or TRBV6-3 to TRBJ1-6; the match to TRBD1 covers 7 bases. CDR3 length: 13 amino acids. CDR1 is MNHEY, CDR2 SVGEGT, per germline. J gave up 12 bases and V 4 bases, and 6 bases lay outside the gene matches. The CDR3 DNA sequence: TGTGCCAGCAGTTCAGGGACAGCGGTACCCCTCCACTTT. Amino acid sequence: CASSSGTAVPLHF.

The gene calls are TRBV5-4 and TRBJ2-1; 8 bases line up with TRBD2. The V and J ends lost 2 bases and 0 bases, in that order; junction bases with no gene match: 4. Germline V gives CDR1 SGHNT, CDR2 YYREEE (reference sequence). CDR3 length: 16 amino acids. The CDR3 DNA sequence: TGTGCCAGCAGCTTTGCCGGGGGGGCCTCCTACAATGAGCAGTTCTTC. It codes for CASSFAGGASYNEQFF.

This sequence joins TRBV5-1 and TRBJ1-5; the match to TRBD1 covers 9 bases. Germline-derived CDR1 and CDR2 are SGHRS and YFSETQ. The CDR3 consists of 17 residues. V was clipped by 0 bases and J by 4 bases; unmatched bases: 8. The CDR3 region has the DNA TGCGCCAGCAGCTTGGAGGGTTCGGGACAGGGAAATCAGCCCCAGCATTTT. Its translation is CASSLEGSGQGNQPQHF.

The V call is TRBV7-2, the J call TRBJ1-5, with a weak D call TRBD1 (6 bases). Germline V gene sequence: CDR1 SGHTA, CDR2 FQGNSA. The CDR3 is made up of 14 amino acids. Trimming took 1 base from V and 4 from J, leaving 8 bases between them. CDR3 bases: TGTGCCAGCAGCTTAGAAAGGGGGAATCAGCCCCAGCATTTT. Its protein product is CASSLERGNQPQHF.

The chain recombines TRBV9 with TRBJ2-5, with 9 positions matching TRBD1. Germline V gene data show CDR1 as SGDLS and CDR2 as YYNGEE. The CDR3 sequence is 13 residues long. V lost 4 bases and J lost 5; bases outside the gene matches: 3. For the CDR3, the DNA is TGTGCCAGCAGCCTGACAGGGGGGGAGACCCAGTACTTC. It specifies CASSLTGGETQYF.

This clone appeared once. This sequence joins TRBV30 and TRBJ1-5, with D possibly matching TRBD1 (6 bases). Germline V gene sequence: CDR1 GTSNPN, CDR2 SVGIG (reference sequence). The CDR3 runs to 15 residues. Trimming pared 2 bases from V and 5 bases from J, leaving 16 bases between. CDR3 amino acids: CAWSPRGARDQPQHF. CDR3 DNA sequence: TGTGCCTGGAGTCCCCGGGGGGCCCGGGATCAGCCCCAGCATTTT.

This chain's CDR3 is CASSPFRGGSAWYTEAFF. The CDR3 DNA reads as TGCGCCAGCAGCCCCTTTAGAGGGGGCTCTGCGTGGTACACTGAAGCTTTCTTT. J is TRBJ1-1 and V is TRBV5-1; 7 nucleotides align to TRBD1. The CDR3 is made up of 18 amino acids. Germline V gene lookup returns CDR1 SGHRS and CDR2 YFSETQ. V lost 4 bases and J lost 3; bases outside the gene matches: 18.

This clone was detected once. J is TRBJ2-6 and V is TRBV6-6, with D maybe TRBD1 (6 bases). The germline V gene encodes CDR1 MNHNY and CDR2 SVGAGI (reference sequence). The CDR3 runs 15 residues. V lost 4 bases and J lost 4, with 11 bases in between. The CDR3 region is CASSFTGLGANVLTF. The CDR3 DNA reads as TGTGCCAGCAGTTTTACAGGGTTAGGGGCCAACGTCCTGACTTTC.

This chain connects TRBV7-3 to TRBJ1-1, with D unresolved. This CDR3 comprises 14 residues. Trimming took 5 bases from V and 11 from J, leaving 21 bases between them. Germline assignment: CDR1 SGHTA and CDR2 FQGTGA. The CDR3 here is CASSQVSFGSKAFF. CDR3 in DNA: TGTGCCAGCAGCCAGGTCTCGTTCGGATCTAAGGCTTTCTTT.

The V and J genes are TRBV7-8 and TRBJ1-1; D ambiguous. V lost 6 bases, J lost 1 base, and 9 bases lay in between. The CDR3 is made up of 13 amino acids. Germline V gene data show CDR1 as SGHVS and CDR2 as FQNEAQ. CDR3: CASSLLSNTEAFF. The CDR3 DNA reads TGTGCCAGCAGTTTACTATCGAACACTGAAGCTTTCTTT.

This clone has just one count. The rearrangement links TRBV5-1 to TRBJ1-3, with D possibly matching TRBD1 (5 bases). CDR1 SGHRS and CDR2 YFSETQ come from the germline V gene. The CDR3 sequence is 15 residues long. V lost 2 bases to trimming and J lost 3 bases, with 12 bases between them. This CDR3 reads CASSFDGGSGNTIYF. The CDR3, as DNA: TGCGCCAGCAGCTTTGACGGGGGAAGTGGAAACACCATATATTTT.

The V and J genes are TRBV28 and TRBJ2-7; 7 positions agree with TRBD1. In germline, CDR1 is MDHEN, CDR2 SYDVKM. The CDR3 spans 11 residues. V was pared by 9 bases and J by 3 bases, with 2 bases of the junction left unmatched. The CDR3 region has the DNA TGTGCCAGTGGACAGGTCTACGAGCAGTACTTC. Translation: CASGQVYEQYF.

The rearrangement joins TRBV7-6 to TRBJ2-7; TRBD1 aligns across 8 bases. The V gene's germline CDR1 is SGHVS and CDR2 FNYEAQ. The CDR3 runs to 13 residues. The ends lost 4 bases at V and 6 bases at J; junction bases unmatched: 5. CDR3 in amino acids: CASSWRTGIEQYF. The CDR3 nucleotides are TGTGCCAGCAGCTGGAGGACAGGGATCGAGCAGTACTTC.

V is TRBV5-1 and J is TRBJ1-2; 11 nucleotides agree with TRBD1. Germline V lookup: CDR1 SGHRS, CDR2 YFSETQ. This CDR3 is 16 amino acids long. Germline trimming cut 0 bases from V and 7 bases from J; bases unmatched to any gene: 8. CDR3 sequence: CASSLDGTGGVGGYTF. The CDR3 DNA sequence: TGCGCCAGCAGCTTGGATGGGACAGGGGGTGTTGGTGGCTACACCTTC.